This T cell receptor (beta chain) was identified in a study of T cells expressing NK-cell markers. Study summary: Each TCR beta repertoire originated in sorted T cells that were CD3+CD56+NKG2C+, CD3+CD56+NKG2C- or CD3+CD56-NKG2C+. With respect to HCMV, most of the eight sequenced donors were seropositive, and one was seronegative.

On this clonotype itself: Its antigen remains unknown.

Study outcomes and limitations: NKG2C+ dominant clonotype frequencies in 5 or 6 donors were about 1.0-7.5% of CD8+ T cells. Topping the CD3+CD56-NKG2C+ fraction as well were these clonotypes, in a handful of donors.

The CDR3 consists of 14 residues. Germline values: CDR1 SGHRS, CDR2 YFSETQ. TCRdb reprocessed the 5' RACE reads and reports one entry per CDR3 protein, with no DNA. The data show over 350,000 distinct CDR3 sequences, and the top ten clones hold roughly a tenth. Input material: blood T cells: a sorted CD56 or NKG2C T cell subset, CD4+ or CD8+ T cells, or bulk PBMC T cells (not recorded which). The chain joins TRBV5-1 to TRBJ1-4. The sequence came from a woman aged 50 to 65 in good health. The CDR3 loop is CASGSGGTNEKLFF.